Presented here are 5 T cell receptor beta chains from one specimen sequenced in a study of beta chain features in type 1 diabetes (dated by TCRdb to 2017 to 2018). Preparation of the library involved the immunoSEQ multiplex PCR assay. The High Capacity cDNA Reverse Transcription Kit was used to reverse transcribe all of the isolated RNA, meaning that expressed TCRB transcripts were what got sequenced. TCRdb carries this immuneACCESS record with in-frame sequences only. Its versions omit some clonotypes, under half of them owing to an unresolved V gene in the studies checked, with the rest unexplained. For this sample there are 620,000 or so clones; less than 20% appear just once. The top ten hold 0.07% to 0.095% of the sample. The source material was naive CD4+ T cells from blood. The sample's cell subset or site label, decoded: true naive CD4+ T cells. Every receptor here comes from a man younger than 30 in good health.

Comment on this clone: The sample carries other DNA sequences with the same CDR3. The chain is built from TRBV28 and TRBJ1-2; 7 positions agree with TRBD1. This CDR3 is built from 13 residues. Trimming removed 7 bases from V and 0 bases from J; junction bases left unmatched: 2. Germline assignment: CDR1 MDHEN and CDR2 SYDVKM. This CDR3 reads CASTTGANYGYTF. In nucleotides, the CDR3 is TGTGCCAGCACCACAGGGGCTAACTATGGCTACACCTTC.

In DNA form, the CDR3 reads TGCGCCAGCAGCGGGGGGGCCCGTCCCGGGGAGCTGTTTTTT. Protein product: CASSGGARPGELFF. The chain recombines TRBV4-1 with TRBJ2-2, with TRBD2 as a possible D gene (7 bases). Germline CDR1 reads MGHRA; CDR2 reads YSYEKL. The CDR3 runs to 14 residues. Trimming took off 5 bases at V and 6 bases at J, with 13 bases between the two ends.

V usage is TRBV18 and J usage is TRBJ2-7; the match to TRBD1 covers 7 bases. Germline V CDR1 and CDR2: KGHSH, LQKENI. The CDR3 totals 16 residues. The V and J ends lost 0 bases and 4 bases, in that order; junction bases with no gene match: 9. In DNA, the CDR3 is TGTGCCAGCTCACCACCGTTGGGGGCAGGGGGATACGAGCAGTACTTC. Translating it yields CASSPPLGAGGYEQYF. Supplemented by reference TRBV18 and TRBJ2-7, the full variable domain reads NAGVMQNPRHLVRRRGQEARLRCSPMKGHSHVYWYRQLPEEGLKFMVYLQKENIIDESGMPKERFSAEFPKEGPSILRIQQVVRGDSAAYFCASSPPLGAGGYEQYFGPGTRLTVT.

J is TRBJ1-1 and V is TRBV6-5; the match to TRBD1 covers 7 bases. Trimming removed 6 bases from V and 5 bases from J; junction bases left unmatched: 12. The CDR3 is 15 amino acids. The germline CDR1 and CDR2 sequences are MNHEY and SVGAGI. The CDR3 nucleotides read TGTGCCAGCAGCTCGATACAGGGGAAGATAACTGAAGCTTTCTTT. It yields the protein CASSSIQGKITEAFF.

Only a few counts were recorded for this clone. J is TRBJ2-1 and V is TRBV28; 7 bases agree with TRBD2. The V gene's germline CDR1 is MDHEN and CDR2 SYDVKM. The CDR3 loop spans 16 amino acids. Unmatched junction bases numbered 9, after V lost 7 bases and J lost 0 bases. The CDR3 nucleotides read TGTGCCAGCATATCTGGCGGGGGAAGCTCCTACAATGAGCAGTTCTTC. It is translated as CASISGGGSSYNEQFF.